Shown below are 30 T cell receptor beta chains from a single sample sequenced in a study of OX40 agonist ivuxolimab in advanced cancers. Assay used: immunoSEQ multiplex PCR; TCRdb lists only in-frame clones, some missing. The sample yields some 40,000 clones, around 83% seen once. Source: CD4+ or CD8+ T cells sorted from blood, taken in a trial of the OX40 agonist ivuxolimab. All receptors derive from an adult with an advanced solid tumor such as melanoma, head and neck, liver or kidney cancer.

The gene calls are TRBV5-4 and TRBJ2-7, with TRBD1 identical over 9 bases. Germline CDR1 and CDR2: SGHNT and YYREEE (reference sequence). The J segment lost 4 bases and the V segment lost 5 bases, leaving 7 bases of the junction unmatched. The CDR3 contains 14 residues. CDR3 in amino acids: CASRSDRGGYEQYF. CDR3 nucleotides: TGTGCCAGCAGATCTGACAGGGGGGGGTACGAGCAGTACTTC.

The J gene is TRBJ2-2, the V gene TRBV4-1; 9 bases match TRBD2. This CDR3 has 15 residues. Germline V gene sequence: CDR1 MGHRA, CDR2 YSYEKL. Losses at the gene ends were 4 bases for V and 5 bases for J; bases not matched to a gene: 5. This CDR3 reads CASSPWTSATGELFF. The CDR3 nucleotides are TGCGCCAGCAGCCCTTGGACTAGCGCTACCGGGGAGCTGTTTTTT.

For this clone: This sample includes further DNA sequences coding for the same CDR3. The chain uses TRBV4-3 and TRBJ1-6, with D unresolved. V was shortened by 4 bases and J by 7 bases, with 8 bases between the two germline ends. The germline V gene encodes CDR1 LGHNA and CDR2 YSLEER. This CDR3 comprises 13 residues. CDR3 in DNA: TGCGCCAGCAGCCTCGGACGAAATTCACCCCTCCACTTT. It specifies CASSLGRNSPLHF.

This chain connects TRBV9 to TRBJ2-7; 9 nucleotides line up with TRBD1. CDR1 SGDLS and CDR2 YYNGEE come from the germline V gene. The V and J ends lost 3 bases and 3 bases, in that order; junction bases with no gene match: 7. The CDR3 contains 15 residues. The DNA of the CDR3 is TGTGCCAGCAGCGGAGGACAGGGGAGCTTCTACGAGCAGTACTTC. Translated, it gives CASSGGQGSFYEQYF.

CDR3 sequence (DNA): TGTGCCAGCAGCTTGGAGTATGAGCAGTTCTTC. This gives the protein CASSLEYEQFF. The chain carries TRBV5-6 and TRBJ2-1; D is unresolved. The CDR3 consists of 11 residues. Germline-derived CDR1 and CDR2 are SGHDT and YYEEEE. Trimming left V 0 bases short and J 8 bases short, with 3 bases between.

This chain connects TRBV29-1 to TRBJ2-5; no definite D call. The closer fit of TRBJ2-7 to the DNA end suggests the J call may be wrong. The CDR3 is 12 residues long. CDR1 SQVTM and CDR2 ANQGSEA come from the germline V gene. CDR3 loop: CSVSGQTDEQYF. The CDR3 bases are TGCAGCGTTTCCGGCCAGACGGACGAGCAGTACTTC.

The DNA for the CDR3 is TGTGCCAGCATTTCGGGGGCGGAAGAGACCCAGTACTTC. Amino acids: CASISGAEETQYF. The chain carries TRBV2 and TRBJ2-5; tentatively, D is TRBD1 or TRBD2 (6 bases each). This CDR3 contains 13 residues. With 7 bases removed from V and 3 bases from J, the gap between germline ends came to 12 bases. In germline, CDR1 is SNHLY, CDR2 FYNNEI.

The chain is built from TRBV30 and TRBJ2-7; D may be TRBD2 (6 bases). CDR1 GTSNPN and CDR2 SVGIG come from the germline V gene (reference sequence). The CDR3 length is 13 residues. Deletions cut 0 bases from V and 4 bases from J, with 10 bases between. Here the CDR3 reads CAWSVLGGYEQYF. The CDR3 coding sequence is TGTGCCTGGAGTGTACTTGGGGGGTACGAGCAGTACTTC.

The chain uses TRBV27 and TRBJ1-2, with 11 positions matching TRBD1. The CDR3 runs 16 residues. Germline V CDR1 and CDR2: MNHEY, SMNVEV (reference sequence). J was trimmed by 4 bases and V by 2 bases; bases with no gene match: 6. The CDR3 loop reads CASSLRGTGGGYGYTF. The CDR3 DNA reads TGTGCCAGCAGTTTAAGGGGGACAGGGGGTGGCTATGGCTACACCTTC.

About this clone: Other DNA sequences in the sample encode the same CDR3. The chain employs TRBV28 and TRBJ1-1; weak D call: TRBD1 (6 bases). From germline, CDR1 is MDHEN and CDR2 SYDVKM. This CDR3 has 13 amino acids. V gave up 3 bases and J gave up 4 bases, with 9 bases separating them. This CDR3 reads CASSFKGGTEAFF. The CDR3 DNA reads as TGTGCCAGCAGTTTTAAGGGGGGCACTGAAGCTTTCTTT.

The chain links TRBV27 to TRBJ1-2; unclear D gene. This CDR3 spans 15 amino acids. Germline V gene sequence: CDR1 MNHEY, CDR2 SMNVEV (reference sequence). Trimming pared 0 bases from V and 0 bases from J, leaving 8 bases between. CDR3 in amino acids: CASSLSLTANYGYTF. DNA of the CDR3: TGTGCCAGCAGTTTATCCCTAACAGCTAACTATGGCTACACCTTC.

The chain links TRBV7-9 to TRBJ2-3, with a possible D match to TRBD1 (6 bases). Per the germline V gene, CDR1 is SEHNR and CDR2 is FQNEAQ (reference sequence). Trimming cost V 3 bases and J 4 bases, with 11 bases left between them. The CDR3 runs 14 residues. In DNA, the CDR3 is TGTGCCAGCAGCTTCCAGGGGAGCCCAGATACGCAGTATTTT. Protein: CASSFQGSPDTQYF. The full variable domain, completed using reference TRBV7-9 and TRBJ2-3, is DTGVSQNPRHKITKRGQNVTFRCDPISEHNRLYWYRQTLGQGPEFLTYFQNEAQLEKSRLLSDRFSAERPKGSFSTLEIQRTEQGDSAMYLCASSFQGSPDTQYFGPGTRLTVL.

This chain links TRBV30 with TRBJ1-2; 10 bases are a match to TRBD1. Germline lookup yields CDR1 GTSNPN and CDR2 SVGIG (reference sequence). J was trimmed by 2 bases and V by 1 base; bases with no gene match: 4. The CDR3 is 15 residues long. The CDR3 DNA follows: TGTGCCTGGAGTGGGGACAGGGGAGGGAACTATGGCTACACCTTC. Protein product: CAWSGDRGGNYGYTF.

For this clone: At one end the junction does not follow the germline gene, possibly because of a read error. The chain combines TRBV6-1 with TRBJ2-3; D is perhaps TRBD1 (6 bases). This CDR3 has 14 amino acids. Germline values: CDR1 MNHNS, CDR2 SASEGT. For the CDR3, the DNA is TGTGCCAGCAGCGAAGGGGCAGGGGCAGATACGCAGTATTTT. It specifies CASSEGAGADTQYF.

This chain connects TRBV5-8 to TRBJ1-1; maybe TRBD1 (5 bases). Germline assignment: CDR1 SGHTS and CDR2 YDEGEE. The CDR3 contains 15 residues. V was cut by 4 bases and J by 2 bases, with 15 bases left in between. The CDR3 nucleotides are TGTGCCAGCAGCCTGTTGGCCAGGGCTAACACTGAAGCTTTCTTT. It codes for CASSLLARANTEAFF.

This chain connects TRBV2 to TRBJ2-2; tentative D call: TRBD2 (5 bases). Germline V gene lookup returns CDR1 SNHLY and CDR2 FYNNEI. The ends were cut back, 3 bases at V and 5 bases at J, with 10 bases in the middle. This CDR3 spans 14 amino acids. The CDR3, as DNA: TGTGCCAGCAGTGATTATCGGGGAACCGGGGAGCTGTTTTTT. Its protein is CASSDYRGTGELFF.

In its sample, this clone was seen a few times. The rearrangement links TRBV30 to TRBJ1-1; possible D gene TRBD1, 6 bases. The germline V and J ends were trimmed by 4 bases and 3 bases, with 12 bases remaining between them. The CDR3 extends over 13 amino acids. Germline CDR1 reads GTSNPN; CDR2 reads SVGIG (reference sequence). The CDR3 DNA follows: TGTGCCTGGACCGCGGACAGTCACACTGAAGCTTTCTTT. It codes for CAWTADSHTEAFF.

This clone came up a few times. At the DNA level, this CDR3 is encoded by other sequences in the same sample as well. The rearrangement links TRBV27 to TRBJ2-1; D uncertain. The V and J ends lost 3 bases and 7 bases respectively, with 7 bases between them. The V gene's germline CDR1 is MNHEY and CDR2 SMNVEV (reference sequence). This CDR3 comprises 12 residues. This CDR3 is CASSLGGNEQFF. In nucleotides, the CDR3 is TGTGCCAGCAGTTTGGGTGGGAATGAGCAGTTCTTC.

V usage is TRBV2 and J usage is TRBJ2-1, with D perhaps assigned TRBD1 or TRBD2 (5 bases each). Looked up from germline, CDR1 is SNHLY and CDR2 is FYNNEI. The CDR3 sequence is 16 residues long. The V and J ends lost 8 bases and 2 bases respectively, with 19 bases between them. CDR3 DNA sequence: TGTGCCAGCCATCTGAGCCGTGAGGGGACCTACAATGAGCAGTTCTTC. Encoded protein: CASHLSREGTYNEQFF.

The gene calls are TRBV6-1 and TRBJ1-1, with D unresolved. The CDR3 consists of 14 residues. V was shortened by 5 bases and J by 1 base, with 11 bases between the two germline ends. Germline assignment: CDR1 MNHNS and CDR2 SASEGT. The CDR3 loop reads CASSRATRNTEAFF. The CDR3 region has the DNA TGTGCCAGCAGTAGGGCCACAAGGAACACTGAAGCTTTCTTT.

J is TRBJ2-1 and V is TRBV12-5, with 8 bases aligning to TRBD2. The CDR3 totals 15 residues. J was trimmed by 4 bases and V by 6 bases; bases with no gene match: 8. Germline loops: CDR1 LGHNT, CDR2 FRNRAP. The CDR3 DNA follows: TGTGCTAGTGGCAAAGCGGGAGTCGGATACAATGAGCAGTTCTTC. Its translation is CASGKAGVGYNEQFF.

V gene TRBV2 combines with J gene TRBJ2-1; 7 bases map to TRBD2. The CDR3 is 15 residues long. Germline V lookup: CDR1 SNHLY, CDR2 FYNNEI. With 2 bases clipped from V and 0 bases from J, the junction kept 1 base outside the gene matches. In DNA, the CDR3 is TGTGCCAGCAGTGAATCGGGGGGCTCCTACAATGAGCAGTTCTTC. Translated, it gives CASSESGGSYNEQFF.

The chain carries TRBV7-2 and TRBJ2-7; 7 bases are shared with TRBD1. CDR1 is SGHTA, CDR2 FQGNSA, per germline. The CDR3 runs 14 residues. J gave up 2 bases and V 4 bases, and 5 bases lay outside the gene matches. The CDR3 DNA is TGTGCCAGCAGCTGGCGCGGACAGGCCTACGAGCAGTACTTC. Its protein product is CASSWRGQAYEQYF. Filled out from reference TRBV7-2 and TRBJ2-7, the complete variable domain reads GAGVSQSPSNKVTEKGKDVELRCDPISGHTALYWYRQSLGQGLEFLIYFQGNSAPDKSGLPSDRFSAERTGGSVSTLTIQRTQQEDSAVYLCASSWRGQAYEQYFGPGTRLTVT.

V and J are TRBV27 and TRBJ2-1; 10 nucleotides align to TRBD2. V shed 6 bases and J 4 bases; nucleotides not matched to a gene: 6. The CDR3 has 15 residues. Germline-derived CDR1 and CDR2 are MNHEY and SMNVEV (reference sequence). CDR3 DNA sequence: TGTGCCAGCAGGATTGTAGCGGGAGGTTACAATGAGCAGTTCTTC. Encoded protein: CASRIVAGGYNEQFF.

The V and J genes are TRBV25-1 and TRBJ2-7; D is perhaps TRBD1 (6 bases). The V end lost 10 bases, the J end lost 5 bases, and 12 bases lay between the germline ends. From germline, CDR1 is MGHDK and CDR2 SYGVNS. The CDR3 runs 11 residues. The CDR3 here is CATTEGDEQYF. In DNA form, the CDR3 reads TGTGCCACGACCGAGGGGGACGAGCAGTACTTC.

This chain uses TRBV10-1 with TRBJ1-2, with D unclear. The V and J ends lost 0 bases and 6 bases respectively, with 5 bases between them. This CDR3 contains 12 residues. Per the germline V gene, CDR1 is WNHNN and CDR2 is SYGVQD (reference sequence). Here the CDR3 DNA reads TGCGCCAGCAGTGAGTCTTCAGATGGCTACACCTTC. Translating it yields CASSESSDGYTF.

Note on this clone: Additional DNA sequences in this sample encode the identical CDR3. J is TRBJ1-1 and V is TRBV27; D possibly corresponds to TRBD1 (5 bases). V was pared by 2 bases and J by 1 base, with 8 bases between. The length of the CDR3 is 14 residues. Germline values: CDR1 MNHEY, CDR2 SMNVEV (reference sequence). The CDR3 DNA reads TGTGCCAGCAGTTTACTTGGACAGAACACTGAAGCTTTCTTT. Its protein product is CASSLLGQNTEAFF.

The chain uses TRBV14 and TRBJ2-7; the match to TRBD1 covers 9 bases. J lost 3 bases, V lost 2 bases, and 2 bases had no gene match. The CDR3 extends over 14 amino acids. Per the germline V gene, CDR1 is SGHDN and CDR2 is FVKESK. The CDR3 DNA reads as TGTGCCAGCAGCCAACCGGGACAGGGCTACGAGCAGTACTTC. Translation: CASSQPGQGYEQYF.

As DNA, the CDR3 is TGCGCCAGCAGCTTGTCCAGGGAGACTGAAGCTTTCTTT. It is translated as CASSLSRETEAFF. The gene calls are TRBV5-1 and TRBJ1-1, with D possibly TRBD1 on 5 matching bases. The length of the CDR3 is 13 residues. In germline, CDR1 is SGHRS, CDR2 YFSETQ. V was cut by 1 base and J by 5 bases, with 9 bases left in between.

The chain has TRBV7-9 and TRBJ1-5; D possibly corresponds to TRBD1 (6 bases). From germline, CDR1 is SEHNR and CDR2 FQNEAQ (reference sequence). There are 15 residues in the CDR3. V was clipped by 5 bases and J by 0 bases, with 11 bases between them. CDR3 in DNA: TGTGCCAGCAGCCCGGACAGTACTAGCAATCAGCCCCAGCATTTT. Amino acid sequence: CASSPDSTSNQPQHF. Supplemented by reference TRBV7-9 and TRBJ1-5, the full variable domain reads DTGVSQNPRHKITKRGQNVTFRCDPISEHNRLYWYRQTLGQGPEFLTYFQNEAQLEKSRLLSDRFSAERPKGSFSTLEIQRTEQGDSAMYLCASSPDSTSNQPQHFGDGTRLSIL.